The 32 T cell receptor beta chains presented below share a single source sample, sequenced in a study of technical replicates of blood from several donors. Using immunoSEQ multiplex PCR, the repertoire was profiled, and TCRdb retains in-frame clones only, with some absent. The top ten hold roughly 0.2% of the sample, which has about 70,000 clones, 95% to 98% seen once. Input material: T cells isolated from PBMCs. The receptors derive from a human donor in good health.

This rearrangement joins TRBV4-1 to TRBJ2-7; D unclear. Trimming left V 1 base short and J 5 bases short, with 15 bases between. This CDR3 contains 15 residues. The V gene's germline CDR1 is MGHRA and CDR2 YSYEKL. Here the CDR3 reads CASSQVLMSNNEQYF. CDR3 nucleotide sequence: TGCGCCAGCAGCCAAGTCTTGATGTCCAACAACGAGCAGTACTTC.

The chain carries TRBV30 and TRBJ2-1, with TRBD2 matching 14 bases. CDR1 and CDR2 (germline): GTSNPN, SVGIG (reference sequence). The length of the CDR3 is 15 residues. The ends lost 3 bases at V and 10 bases at J; junction bases unmatched: 8. The CDR3 nucleotides are TGTGCCTGGAGACGAGGACTAGCGGGAGGAGGGGAGCAGTTCTTC. Translation: CAWRRGLAGGGEQFF.

The chain employs TRBV11-3 and TRBJ2-1; 8 positions agree with TRBD1. With V trimmed by 6 bases and J by 4 bases, 8 bases remained unmatched. The CDR3 has 15 amino acids. Germline CDR1 is SGHNT and CDR2 is YENEEA. The CDR3: CASSLTGGKYNEQFF. Here the CDR3 DNA reads TGTGCCAGCAGTTTAACAGGGGGAAAATACAATGAGCAGTTCTTC.

V usage is TRBV6-5 and J usage is TRBJ2-1; D may be TRBD1 (5 bases). The V and J ends lost 4 bases and 5 bases respectively, with 12 bases between them. CDR1 and CDR2 (germline): MNHEY, SVGAGI. The CDR3 loop spans 14 amino acids. As DNA, the CDR3 is TGTGCCAGCAGTTCCCCCAAGGGGAACAATGAGCAGTTCTTC. Its translation: CASSSPKGNNEQFF.

The V and J genes are TRBV29-1 and TRBJ2-7; 8 bases align to TRBD1. Germline values: CDR1 SQVTM, CDR2 ANQGSEA. The CDR3 is 15 residues long. The trim removed 1 base at V and 2 bases at J, leaving 7 bases unmatched. The CDR3 sequence: CSVEGMGQETYEQYF. The CDR3 DNA reads TGCAGCGTTGAAGGAATGGGACAGGAGACCTACGAGCAGTACTTC.

This chain joins TRBV7-6 and TRBJ2-7; no definite D call. The V end was cut by 5 bases, the J end by 0 bases, with 8 bases between. Per the germline V gene, CDR1 is SGHVS and CDR2 is FNYEAQ. The CDR3 is 13 residues long. The CDR3 sequence is CASSIRVSYEQYF. DNA of the CDR3: TGTGCCAGCAGCATTCGGGTCTCCTACGAGCAGTACTTC.

The rearrangement links TRBV9 to TRBJ2-1, with 9 nucleotides matching TRBD2. This CDR3 contains 15 residues. The V and J ends lost 0 bases and 8 bases, in that order; junction bases with no gene match: 6. CDR1 and CDR2 (germline): SGDLS, YYNGEE. Written as DNA, the CDR3 is TGTGCCAGCAGCGTAGGGGGACTAGCCCCCGATGAGCAGTTCTTC. This gives the protein CASSVGGLAPDEQFF.

V usage is TRBV15 and J usage is TRBJ2-3; 9 nucleotides match TRBD2. CDR3 length: 18 amino acids. The J segment lost 1 base and the V segment lost 3 bases, leaving 11 bases of the junction unmatched. Germline CDR1 is LNHNV and CDR2 is YYDKDF (reference sequence). This CDR3 is CATSSSGSSLLGTDTQYF. The CDR3, as DNA: TGTGCCACCAGCAGTAGCGGGAGCTCTCTCCTCGGCACAGATACGCAGTATTTT.

DNA of the CDR3: TGTGCCTGGAACACAGGCCCAAGCTCCTACGAGCAGTACTTC. It codes for CAWNTGPSSYEQYF. This chain uses TRBV30 with TRBJ2-7; D possibly corresponds to TRBD1 (5 bases). Germline V gives CDR1 GTSNPN, CDR2 SVGIG (reference sequence). V lost 4 bases, J lost 0 bases, and 13 bases lay in between. The CDR3 totals 14 residues.

The V and J genes are TRBV28 and TRBJ2-7; 7 nucleotides agree with TRBD2. CDR1 is MDHEN, CDR2 SYDVKM, per germline. The length of the CDR3 is 13 residues. Losses at the gene ends were 5 bases for V and 4 bases for J; bases not matched to a gene: 5. The CDR3 nucleotides read TGTGCCAGCAGTCAACCTAGCGGTTACGAGCAGTACTTC. It translates to CASSQPSGYEQYF.

The count of this clone is one. This sequence joins TRBV9 and TRBJ1-3, with 9 positions matching TRBD1. Germline V CDR1 and CDR2: SGDLS, YYNGEE. Germline trimming cut 3 bases from V and 5 bases from J; bases unmatched to any gene: 6. The CDR3 length is 15 residues. The CDR3 bases are TGTGCCAGCAGCGCGGACAGGGGCGGTAGAAACACCATATATTTT. Its protein is CASSADRGGRNTIYF.

This clone appeared many times. The rearrangement joins TRBV20-1 to TRBJ1-3, with no clear D. CDR1 is DFQATT, CDR2 SNEGSKA, per germline (reference sequence). The CDR3 runs 11 residues. The DNA of the CDR3 is TGCAGCGCGAAACGGGGAAACACCATATATTTT. Its translation is CSAKRGNTIYF.

The chain combines TRBV6-1 with TRBJ2-5; 11 bases map to TRBD2. Germline lookup yields CDR1 MNHNS and CDR2 SASEGT. J was trimmed by 7 bases and V by 3 bases; bases with no gene match: 7. The length of the CDR3 is 15 residues. The CDR3 here is CASSELAGGPGTQYF. CDR3 nucleotide sequence: TGTGCCAGCAGTGAGTTAGCGGGAGGGCCGGGGACCCAGTACTTC.

V is TRBV7-3 and J is TRBJ2-3, with TRBD2 identical over 7 bases. Germline CDR1 reads SGHTA; CDR2 reads FQGTGA. V was pared by 2 bases and J by 2 bases, with 7 bases of the junction left unmatched. CDR3 length equals 16 residues. The CDR3 loop is CASSLGGLAVTDTQYF. The CDR3 DNA is TGTGCCAGCAGCTTAGGAGGGCTAGCGGTCACAGATACGCAGTATTTT.

The V gene is TRBV11-2, the J gene TRBJ2-1; D is unclear. The germline V and J ends were trimmed by 2 bases and 9 bases, with 5 bases remaining between them. Germline V gene lookup returns CDR1 SGHAT and CDR2 FQNNGV. The CDR3 runs to 11 residues. This chain's CDR3 is CASSLYSEQFF. The CDR3 coding sequence is TGTGCCAGCAGCTTATATAGTGAGCAGTTCTTC.

The chain carries TRBV27 and TRBJ1-1; D is perhaps TRBD1 (6 bases). CDR3 length: 14 amino acids. CDR1 is MNHEY, CDR2 SMNVEV, per germline (reference sequence). V shed 6 bases and J shed 10 bases, with 21 bases lying between them. This CDR3 is CASREGGILNVAFF. CDR3 sequence (DNA): TGTGCCAGCAGAGAGGGGGGGATCCTTAATGTAGCTTTCTTT.

The chain is built from TRBV5-6 and TRBJ1-5, with no clear D. Germline V lookup: CDR1 SGHDT, CDR2 YYEEEE. The CDR3 is made up of 13 amino acids. Trimming took off 0 bases at V and 6 bases at J, with 7 bases between the two ends. The CDR3 loop reads CASSLVWPQPQHF. CDR3 DNA sequence: TGTGCCAGCAGCTTGGTATGGCCTCAGCCCCAGCATTTT.

This clone appeared once. The chain couples TRBV6-5 to TRBJ2-1; TRBD2 aligns across 8 bases. This CDR3 has 14 residues. J was trimmed by 4 bases and V by 7 bases; bases with no gene match: 6. Germline CDR1 reads MNHEY; CDR2 reads SVGAGI. The CDR3 protein is CASTSGGLYNEQFF. CDR3 in DNA: TGTGCCAGCACATCGGGAGGGCTGTACAATGAGCAGTTCTTC.

The J gene is TRBJ1-1, the V gene TRBV14; 8 bases match TRBD1. The CDR3 length is 13 residues. The V gene's germline CDR1 is SGHDN and CDR2 FVKESK. Trimming cost V 4 bases and J 6 bases; bases outside gene matches: 4. CDR3 in amino acids: CASSLIQGAEAFF. CDR3 coding DNA: TGTGCCAGCAGCCTCATACAGGGGGCTGAAGCTTTCTTT.

V gene TRBV19 combines with J gene TRBJ1-1; 8 nucleotides agree with TRBD1. The CDR3 spans 14 residues. The germline CDR1 and CDR2 sequences are LNHDA and SQIVND (reference sequence). Germline trimming cut 5 bases from V and 7 bases from J; bases unmatched to any gene: 9. The CDR3 DNA sequence: TGTGCCAGTAGTTCCCGGGACAGGAGAGTTGAAGCTTTCTTT. Translated, it gives CASSSRDRRVEAFF.

The rearrangement links TRBV7-9 to TRBJ2-5; 7 bases align to TRBD1. V shed 3 bases and J 5 bases; nucleotides not matched to a gene: 9. CDR1 is SEHNR and CDR2 is FQNEAQ in the germline V gene (reference sequence). This CDR3 comprises 15 residues. CDR3 protein: CASSFRQGEVETQYF. The CDR3 DNA reads as TGTGCCAGCAGCTTTAGACAGGGAGAAGTGGAGACCCAGTACTTC.

The V call is TRBV7-6, the J call TRBJ2-7; 7 nucleotides line up with TRBD2. V was pared by 3 bases and J by 5 bases, with 13 bases of the junction left unmatched. This CDR3 region has 16 residues. The germline V gene has CDR1 SGHVS and CDR2 FNYEAQ. The CDR3 DNA is TGTGCCAGCAGCTTTCGAGCACGGGGGGACCCGGACGAGCAGTACTTC. It yields the protein CASSFRARGDPDEQYF. The entire variable domain, with the rest obtained from reference TRBV7-6 and TRBJ2-7, is as follows: GAGVSQSPRYKVTKRGQDVALRCDPISGHVSLYWYRQALGQGPEFLTYFNYEAQQDKSGLPNDRFSAERPEGSISTLTIQRTEQRDSAMYRCASSFRARGDPDEQYFGPGTRLTVT.

This clone was observed a single time. The chain combines TRBV7-9 with TRBJ1-1, with D possibly matching TRBD1 (6 bases). The germline CDR1 and CDR2 sequences are SEHNR and FQNEAQ (reference sequence). The germline V and J ends were trimmed by 1 base and 1 base, with 10 bases remaining between them. CDR3 length: 15 residues. As DNA, the CDR3 is TGTGCCAGCAGCTTAGGATCGGGACAGAACACTGAAGCTTTCTTT. It codes for CASSLGSGQNTEAFF. Full variable domain (missing parts from reference TRBV7-9 and TRBJ1-1): DTGVSQNPRHKITKRGQNVTFRCDPISEHNRLYWYRQTLGQGPEFLTYFQNEAQLEKSRLLSDRFSAERPKGSFSTLEIQRTEQGDSAMYLCASSLGSGQNTEAFFGQGTRLTVV.

The chain has TRBV14 and TRBJ1-1; TRBD1 agrees at 9 bases. The V segment lost 3 bases and the J segment 6 bases; nucleotides outside the gene matches: 8. The CDR3 consists of 15 residues. Germline V gene sequence: CDR1 SGHDN, CDR2 FVKESK. Here the CDR3 DNA reads TGTGCCAGCAGCCACCGCCGGGACAGGGTCCCTGAAGCTTTCTTT. It translates to CASSHRRDRVPEAFF. Supplemented by reference TRBV14 and TRBJ1-1, the full variable domain reads EAGVTQFPSHSVIEKGQTVTLRCDPISGHDNLYWYRRVMGKEIKFLLHFVKESKQDESGMPNNRFLAERTGGTYSTLKVQPAELEDSGVYFCASSHRRDRVPEAFFGQGTRLTVV.

V and J are TRBV5-4 and TRBJ2-5; D is possibly TRBD1 (6 bases). The V end lost 2 bases, the J end lost 5 bases, and 10 bases lay between the germline ends. This CDR3 contains 13 residues. Per the germline V gene, CDR1 is SGHNT and CDR2 is YYREEE (reference sequence). The CDR3 here is CASSLQGGETQYF. CDR3 bases: TGTGCCAGCAGCTTACAGGGCGGCGAGACCCAGTACTTC.

The V gene is TRBV13, the J gene TRBJ2-2; 7 positions agree with TRBD1. CDR3 size: 12 residues. Trimming took 5 bases from V and 8 from J; bases not matched to a gene: 2. Germline CDR1 is PRHDT and CDR2 is FYEKMQ (reference sequence). The CDR3 sequence: CASSQDRGELFF. CDR3 DNA sequence: TGTGCCAGCAGCCAGGACAGGGGGGAGCTGTTTTTT.

On this clone: Sequence at one end of the junction differs from germline and may be a read error. J is TRBJ2-3 and V is TRBV7-9; D perhaps matches TRBD1 (5 bases). Germline values: CDR1 SEHNR, CDR2 FQNEAQ (reference sequence). This CDR3 has 15 residues. The DNA for the CDR3 is TGTGCCAGCAGGTTAGGGGTAGGGGACACAGATACGCAGTATTTT. Translating it yields CASRLGVGDTDTQYF.

The CDR3 DNA sequence: TGTGCCAGCAGCTCCACTGGGACAGTAGGAAGCAATGAGCAGTTCTTC. This translates into CASSSTGTVGSNEQFF. The genes are TRBV7-3 and TRBJ2-1; 7 bases match TRBD1. Germline lookup yields CDR1 SGHTA and CDR2 FQGTGA. The CDR3 is 16 residues long. With 4 bases clipped from V and 6 bases from J, the junction kept 12 bases outside the gene matches.

The count of this clone is one. The chain links TRBV7-2 to TRBJ2-7; D is possibly TRBD1 (7 bases). The ends were cut back, 1 base at V and 6 bases at J, with 10 bases in the middle. Germline V gene data show CDR1 as SGHTA and CDR2 as FQGNSA. This CDR3 is 13 amino acids long. The CDR3 DNA sequence: TGTGCCAGCAGCTTAGACAGGGGAGGCGAGCAGTACTTC. Translated, it gives CASSLDRGGEQYF. The complete variable domain, with remaining parts taken from reference TRBV7-2 and TRBJ2-7, reads GAGVSQSPSNKVTEKGKDVELRCDPISGHTALYWYRQSLGQGLEFLIYFQGNSAPDKSGLPSDRFSAERTGGSVSTLTIQRTQQEDSAVYLCASSLDRGGEQYFGPGTRLTVT.

The chain links TRBV11-2 to TRBJ2-7, with 7 bases that match TRBD2. Per the germline V gene, CDR1 is SGHAT and CDR2 is FQNNGV. This CDR3 spans 16 amino acids. The ends lost 2 bases at V and 3 bases at J; junction bases unmatched: 10. This CDR3 is CASSLMAGEGVYEQYF. The CDR3 coding sequence is TGTGCCAGCAGCTTAATGGCGGGAGAGGGAGTCTACGAGCAGTACTTC.

The chain links TRBV5-1 to TRBJ2-7; 7 bases fit TRBD2. Germline CDR1 and CDR2: SGHRS and YFSETQ. The V and J ends lost 2 bases and 2 bases, in that order; junction bases with no gene match: 4. This CDR3 is built from 14 residues. The CDR3 loop reads CASSFGGSTYEQYF. The DNA of the CDR3 is TGCGCCAGCAGCTTTGGCGGGAGCACCTACGAGCAGTACTTC.

The J gene is TRBJ2-7, the V gene TRBV2; 7 bases are a match to TRBD1. V lost 8 bases and J lost 4; bases outside the gene matches: 8. This CDR3 region has 13 residues. In germline, CDR1 is SNHLY, CDR2 FYNNEI. The CDR3 is CASSLTGVYEQYF. The CDR3 DNA reads as TGTGCCAGCTCGTTAACAGGGGTGTACGAGCAGTACTTC. Full variable domain (outside the CDR3, taken from reference TRBV2 and TRBJ2-7): EPEVTQTPSHQVTQMGQEVILRCVPISNHLYFYWYRQILGQKVEFLVSFYNNEISEKSEIFDDQFSVERPDGSNFTLKIRSTKLEDSAMYFCASSLTGVYEQYFGPGTRLTVT.